This T cell receptor (beta chain) was sequenced during a study of T cell responses to AZD1222 COVID-19 vaccine. Method: immunoSEQ multiplex PCR; TCRdb's copy keeps in-frame clones and lacks some. The sample shows about 130,000 clones, 75% to 95% of them seen only once. V lost 4 bases to trimming and J lost 4 bases, with 17 bases between them. CDR3 size: 16 residues. From germline, CDR1 is LGHDT and CDR2 YNNKEL (reference sequence). This clonotype was obtained from an adult in good health. The material sequenced was peripheral blood, taken on day 0 of AZD1222 vaccination. V is TRBV3-1 (or the pseudogene TRBV3-2) and J is TRBJ1-3; TRBD1 is a possible D gene (6 bases). The CDR3 nucleotides are TGTGCCAGCAGCCGGAATATAAGGGGGTCGGGAAACACCATATATTTT. It codes for CASSRNIRGSGNTIYF.